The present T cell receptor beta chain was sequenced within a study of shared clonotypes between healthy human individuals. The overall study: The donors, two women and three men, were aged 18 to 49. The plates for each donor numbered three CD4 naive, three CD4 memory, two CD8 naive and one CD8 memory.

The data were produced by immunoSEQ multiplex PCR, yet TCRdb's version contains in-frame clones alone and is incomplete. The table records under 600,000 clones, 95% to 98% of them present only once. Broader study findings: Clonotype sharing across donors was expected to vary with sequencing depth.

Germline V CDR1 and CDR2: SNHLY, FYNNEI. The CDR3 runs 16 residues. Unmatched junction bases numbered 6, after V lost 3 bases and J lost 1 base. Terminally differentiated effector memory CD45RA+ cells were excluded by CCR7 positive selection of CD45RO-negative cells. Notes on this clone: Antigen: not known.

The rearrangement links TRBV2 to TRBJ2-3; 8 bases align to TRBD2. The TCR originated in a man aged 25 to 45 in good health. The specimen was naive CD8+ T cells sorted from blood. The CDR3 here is CASSDFTSGGTDTQYF. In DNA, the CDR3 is TGTGCCAGCAGTGATTTTACTAGCGGAGGCACAGATACGCAGTATTTT.